The entry that follows covers one T cell receptor beta chain sequence. What it binds is unknown. The genes and germline here are from mouse. Read data end 1 residue before the CDR3 end; the end is taken from the germline J gene. Germline CDR1 and CDR2: SNHLY and FYNGKV (reference sequence). The CDR3 spans 12 residues. Trimming removed 5 bases at V and 7 bases at J, with 9 bases between. These data are taken from a study of tissue T cells after allogeneic stem cell transplantation. The table came from immunoSEQ multiplex PCR; TCRdb's copy has only in-frame clones and leaves some out. Among 4,000 to 6,000 clones, approximately 30% were seen once, and the ten largest hold around 4.5%. Study observations and caveats: Anatomically similar tissues had similar TCR repertoires within each patient. Only a limited share of tissue TCRs appeared in blood or spleen. Few T cell clones were shared across patients, but motif clusters showed tissue-specific shared signatures.

Time point: mouse harvest day 14 after allogeneic transplant. Mouse grafts combined 10^7 T-cell-depleted bone marrow cells with 10^6 splenic CD5+ T cells. Mice had MHC-mismatched B6 into BALB/c GVHD, sampled day 7 or 14. The sequencing sample was made of skin. The TCR originated in a female BALB/c mouse given C57BL/6 T cells with graft-versus-host disease after an allogeneic hematopoietic cell transplant. V usage is TRBV3 and J usage is TRBJ1-5; D is perhaps TRBD1 (6 bases). CDR3 in amino acids: CASSPGQQAPLF. CDR3 bases read: TGTGCCAGCAGCCCGGGACAACAGGCTCCGCTT.